This T cell receptor beta chain derives from a study of T cell repertoires in cytomegalovirus infection. Turning to the study itself: CMV epitopes, recently identified HLA-C-restricted and well-studied HLA-B-restricted, were used. From public TCR beta signatures came an indication of both CMV infection and matching HLA type. Findings and limits, study-wide: Of the TCR beta families, the public ones yielded a cumulative frequency that identified carriers of CMV plus the relevant HLA.

Germline loops: CDR1 SGHVS, CDR2 FQNEAQ. The V gene lost 8 bases and the J gene lost 0 bases, with 7 bases spanning the gap. This CDR3 is built from 13 residues. As regards this clonotype: Antigen unknown.

TCRdb called the reads again in MiXCR, with one record for every CDR3 protein. The sample carries 110,000 or so distinct CDR3 sequences, less than 30% recorded once. Specimen: CD8+ T cells from cultured PBMCs, collected from culture after CMV antigen stimulation. The rearrangement uses TRBV7-8 and TRBJ1-4; D gene ambiguous. This clonotype was sampled from a human donor in good health (CMV status not recorded). Some clones in this sample may be carry-over from other donors' samples. DNA of the CDR3: TGTGCCAGCCAAAGAGCAACTAATGAAAAACTGTTTTTT. This gives the protein CASQRATNEKLFF.